This T cell receptor (beta chain) was sequenced in a study of blood T cell repertoires in COVID-19. For the study at large: There were acute and convalescent COVID-19 samples, and they came from the United States, Italy and Spain. From T cells, B-cell-depleted T cells, or PBMCs came the material, which was cDNA or gDNA.

The table lists this clone with a count of one. In the source study's methods: Researchers report that nucleated cell counts were estimated from reference gene primer amplification. Repertoires were generated with immunoSEQ multiplex PCR, while TCRdb's copy carries only in-frame clones and drops some. Clonal size and the V and J genes are those of that table, whereas D and trimming came from the DNA. The table records 40,000 to 55,000 clones, 84% of them present only once. This CDR3 spans 14 amino acids. The germline V and J ends were trimmed by 2 bases and 1 base, with 9 bases remaining between them. Germline V gene lookup returns CDR1 SGHTA and CDR2 FQGTGA.

The sequence came from a man aged 45-65 years with acute or convalescent COVID-19. The J gene is TRBJ2-7, the V gene TRBV7-3, with D possibly being TRBD2 (5 bases). The sample taken for sequencing was peripheral blood. The chain's CDR3 is CASSLFSGSYEQYF. CDR3 coding DNA: TGTGCCAGCAGCTTATTCAGCGGTTCCTACGAGCAGTACTTC.